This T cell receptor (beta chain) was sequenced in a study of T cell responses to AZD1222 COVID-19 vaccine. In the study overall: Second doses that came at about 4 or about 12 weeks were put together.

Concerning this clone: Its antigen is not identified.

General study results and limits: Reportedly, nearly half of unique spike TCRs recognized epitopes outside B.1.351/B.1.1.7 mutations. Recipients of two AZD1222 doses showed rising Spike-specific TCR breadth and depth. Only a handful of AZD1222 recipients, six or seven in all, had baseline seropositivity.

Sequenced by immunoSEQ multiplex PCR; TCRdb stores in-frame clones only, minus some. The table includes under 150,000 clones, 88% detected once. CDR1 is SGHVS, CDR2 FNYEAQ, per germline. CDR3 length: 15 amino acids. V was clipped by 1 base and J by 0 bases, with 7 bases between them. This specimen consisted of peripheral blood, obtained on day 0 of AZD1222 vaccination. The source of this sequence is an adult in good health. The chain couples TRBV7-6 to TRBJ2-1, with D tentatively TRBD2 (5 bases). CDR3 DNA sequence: TGTGCCAGCAGCTTAGTGGGGAGCTCCTACAATGAGCAGTTCTTC. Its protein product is CASSLVGSSYNEQFF. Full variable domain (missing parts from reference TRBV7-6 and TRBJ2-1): GAGVSQSPRYKVTKRGQDVALRCDPISGHVSLYWYRQALGQGPEFLTYFNYEAQQDKSGLPNDRFSAERPEGSISTLTIQRTEQRDSAMYRCASSLVGSSYNEQFFGPGTRLTVL.